The entry below describes one T cell receptor (beta chain). Its antigen remains unidentified. Regarding time point: week 11, during vaccination. Doses consisted of 300 ug of mutant IDH1 20-mer peptide each, paired with topical imiquimod. In every donor, the tumor was a new WHO grade 3 or 4 IDH1-mutant, ATRX-lost astrocytoma. This sample is drawn from a study of a mutant IDH1 vaccine in newly diagnosed glioma. Broader study findings: Induction of immune responses by the vaccine occurred in about 95% of patients.

Measured with immunoSEQ multiplex PCR; TCRdb has only the in-frame clones, and not every one. The sample consists of tens of thousands of clones, about four fifths of them appearing once. CDR1 SEHNR and CDR2 FQNEAQ come from the germline V gene (reference sequence). The V segment lost 5 bases and the J segment 3 bases; nucleotides outside the gene matches: 4. The length of the CDR3 is 14 residues. This chain connects TRBV7-9 to TRBJ2-3; 8 bases line up with TRBD1. The source of this sequence is a man aged 50 to 59 with glioma. The sample in question was PBMCs, obtained from a glioma patient whose treatment included an IDH1 peptide vaccine. CDR3 protein: CASSPGGGTDTQYF. CDR3 sequence (DNA): TGTGCCAGCAGCCCAGGGGGCGGGACAGATACGCAGTATTTT. The full variable domain, its missing parts supplied by reference TRBV7-9 and TRBJ2-3, is DTGVSQNPRHKITKRGQNVTFRCDPISEHNRLYWYRQTLGQGPEFLTYFQNEAQLEKSRLLSDRFSAERPKGSFSTLEIQRTEQGDSAMYLCASSPGGGTDTQYFGPGTRLTVL.